These 10 T cell receptor beta chains came from one sample sequenced in a study of blood T cells in healthy people across ages. Alongside a J-beta primer mix, a sample-barcoded 5' primer served in a second PCR lasting about 7 to 12 cycles. TCRdb independently ran MiXCR on the 5' RACE reads; one entry per CDR3 protein. Of about 800,000 distinct CDR3 sequences listed, 20% to 25% are singletons. These records were also assigned to another study, of T cells of mothers and their children.

The sample consisted of blood. These receptors were taken from a boy between 5 and 17 years old in good health.

J is TRBJ1-5 and V is TRBV20-1; D call uncertain. CDR1 DFQATT and CDR2 SNEGSKA come from the germline V gene (reference sequence). Trimming pared 3 bases from V and 0 bases from J, leaving 12 bases between. This CDR3 region has 15 residues. The CDR3 protein is CSASQNFYSNQPQHF. CDR3 nucleotide sequence: TGCAGTGCTAGTCAGAACTTCTATAGCAATCAGCCCCAGCATTTT.

V and J are TRBV10-3 and TRBJ2-4; 11 nucleotides line up with TRBD1. Per the germline V gene, CDR1 is ENHRY and CDR2 is SYGVKD. J gave up 7 bases and V 3 bases, and 5 bases lay outside the gene matches. The CDR3 length is 15 residues. The CDR3, as DNA: TGTGCCATCAGTGACGCAGGGACAGGGGGGAACATTCAGTACTTC. It yields the protein CAISDAGTGGNIQYF.

This clonotype appeared a few times. The V and J genes are TRBV6-6 and TRBJ2-1; no definite D call. The CDR3 length is 14 residues. CDR1 and CDR2 from the germline V gene are MNHNY and SVGAGI (reference sequence). V gave up 1 base and J gave up 0 bases, with 4 bases separating them. The DNA for the CDR3 is TGTGCCAGCAGTTACTTTAGCTCCTACAATGAGCAGTTCTTC. It specifies CASSYFSSYNEQFF.

The chain employs TRBV4-2 and TRBJ1-2; TRBD1 matches at 8 bases. Germline trimming cut 0 bases from V and 6 bases from J; bases unmatched to any gene: 3. The CDR3 has 14 amino acids. The germline V gene encodes CDR1 LGHNA and CDR2 YNFKEQ. The CDR3, as DNA: TGTGCCAGCAGCCAAGAGCCACAGGGGGATGGCTACACCTTC. Encoded protein: CASSQEPQGDGYTF.

This clonotype has a handful of counts. This chain joins TRBV2 and TRBJ2-2, with a weak D call TRBD1 (5 bases). Trimming pared 4 bases from V and 0 bases from J, leaving 9 bases between. The CDR3 totals 15 residues. Germline lookup yields CDR1 SNHLY and CDR2 FYNNEI. The CDR3 loop is CASSVDRANTGELFF. The CDR3 DNA sequence: TGTGCCAGCAGTGTAGACAGAGCGAACACCGGGGAGCTGTTTTTT.

This clonotype showed up just a few times. V is TRBV12-3 or TRBV12-4 and J is TRBJ1-1; unclear D gene. The CDR3 spans 15 residues. V lost 5 bases and J lost 2, with 15 bases in between. The CDR3 loop reads CASSRSVSGNTEAFF. The CDR3 DNA follows: TGTGCCAGCAGTCGCTCCGTGTCGGGAAACACTGAAGCTTTCTTT.

V is TRBV7-2 and J is TRBJ2-3, with D possibly TRBD1 on 7 matching bases. Trimming removed 5 bases from V and 4 bases from J, with 16 bases in between. CDR1 SGHTA and CDR2 FQGNSA come from the germline V gene. The length of the CDR3 is 15 residues. The CDR3, as DNA: TGTGCCAGCAGCCGACAGGGCGGGATGGCAGATACGCAGTATTTT. This translates into CASSRQGGMADTQYF.

The V gene is TRBV4-2, the J gene TRBJ2-1; 9 bases line up with TRBD2. The J segment lost 3 bases and the V segment lost 2 bases, leaving 5 bases of the junction unmatched. The CDR3 is 16 amino acids. Germline loops: CDR1 LGHNA, CDR2 YNFKEQ. The CDR3 region has the DNA TGTGCCAGCAGCCAATCGAGCGGGGGGAGCTACAATGAGCAGTTCTTC. This translates into CASSQSSGGSYNEQFF.

This clonotype was observed a few times. V usage is TRBV29-1 and J usage is TRBJ2-2, with D unresolved. CDR1 and CDR2 (germline): SQVTM, ANQGSEA. The CDR3 loop spans 13 amino acids. V was cut by 0 bases and J by 2 bases, with 4 bases left in between. For the CDR3, the DNA is TGCAGCGTTGAAGAAATAAACACCGGGGAGCTGTTTTTT. Translation gives CSVEEINTGELFF.

The gene calls are TRBV5-1 and TRBJ2-5, with D tentatively TRBD2 (6 bases). The better agreement between TRBJ2-7 and the DNA end casts doubt on the J call. This CDR3 contains 15 residues. Germline V gene lookup returns CDR1 SGHRS and CDR2 YFSETQ. CDR3 amino acids: CASSLDYTSSYEQYF. CDR3 in DNA: TGCGCCAGCAGCCTGGACTACACGAGCTCCTACGAGCAGTACTTC.